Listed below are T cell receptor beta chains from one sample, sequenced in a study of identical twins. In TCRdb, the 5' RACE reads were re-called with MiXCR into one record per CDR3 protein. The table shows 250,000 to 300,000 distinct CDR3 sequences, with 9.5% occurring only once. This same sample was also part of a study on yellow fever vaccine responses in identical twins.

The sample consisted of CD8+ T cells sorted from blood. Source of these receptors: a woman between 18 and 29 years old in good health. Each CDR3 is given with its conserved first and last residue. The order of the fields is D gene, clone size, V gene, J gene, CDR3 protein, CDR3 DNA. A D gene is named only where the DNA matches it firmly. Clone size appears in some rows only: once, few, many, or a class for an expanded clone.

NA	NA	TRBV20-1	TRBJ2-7	CSARDSGLGEQYF	TGCAGTGCTAGAGACAGCGGCTTGGGCGAGCAGTACTTC
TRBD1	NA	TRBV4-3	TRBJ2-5	CASSQGDSQETQYF	TGCGCCAGCAGCCAAGGGGACAGTCAAGAGACCCAGTACTTC
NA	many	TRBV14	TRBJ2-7	CASSHGGLTEQYF	TGTGCCAGCAGCCATGGGGGGCTAACCGAGCAGTACTTC
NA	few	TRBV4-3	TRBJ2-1	CASSHDLSSYNEQFF	TGCGCCAGCAGCCATGACTTGAGCTCCTACAATGAGCAGTTCTTC
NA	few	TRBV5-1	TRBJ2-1	CASSLVSGSYNEQFF	TGCGCCAGCAGCTTGGTCAGTGGCTCCTACAATGAGCAGTTCTTC
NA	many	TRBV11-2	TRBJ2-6	CASRGPGANVLTF	TGTGCCAGCAGGGGGCCTGGGGCCAACGTCCTGACTTTC
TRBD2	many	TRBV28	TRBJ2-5	CASRQTLAGGTETQYF	TGTGCCAGCAGACAAACACTAGCGGGGGGTACAGAGACCCAGTACTTC
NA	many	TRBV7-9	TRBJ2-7	CASSLDSNEQYF	TGTGCCAGCAGCCTCGACAGTAACGAGCAGTACTTC
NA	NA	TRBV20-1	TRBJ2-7	CSARLANPYEQYF	TGCAGTGCTAGGTTGGCTAACCCTTACGAGCAGTACTTC
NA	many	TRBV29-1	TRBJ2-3	CSVEGAVASTDTQYF	TGCAGCGTTGAAGGAGCTGTCGCTAGCACAGATACGCAGTATTTT
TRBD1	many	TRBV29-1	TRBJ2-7	CSVATGFTYEQYF	TGCAGCGTTGCGACAGGGTTTACCTACGAGCAGTACTTC
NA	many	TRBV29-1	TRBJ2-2	CSVVTSNTGELFF	TGCAGCGTTGTGACTTCAAACACCGGGGAGCTGTTTTTT
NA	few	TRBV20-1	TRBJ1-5	CSASPEAEQPQHF	TGCAGTGCCAGCCCGGAGGCTGAGCAGCCCCAGCATTTT
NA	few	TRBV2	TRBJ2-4	CASNNPAKNIQYF	TGTGCCAGCAATAACCCAGCCAAAAACATTCAGTACTTC
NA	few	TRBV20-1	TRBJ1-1	CSARAGWDTEAFF	TGCAGTGCTAGAGCAGGGTGGGACACTGAAGCTTTCTTT
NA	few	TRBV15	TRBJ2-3	CATWEPGSRADTQYF	TGTGCCACTTGGGAACCGGGTTCTCGGGCAGATACGCAGTATTTT
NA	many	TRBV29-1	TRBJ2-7	CSVEEGRDYEQYF	TGCAGCGTTGAAGAAGGTCGGGACTACGAGCAGTACTTC
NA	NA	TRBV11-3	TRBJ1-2	CASSPQTIRTNYGYTF	TGTGCCAGCAGCCCACAGACCATCCGGACTAACTATGGCTACACCTTC
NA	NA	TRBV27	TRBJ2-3	CASRTNIVGRTDTQYF	TGTGCCAGCAGGACTAACATCGTAGGGCGCACAGATACGCAGTATTTT
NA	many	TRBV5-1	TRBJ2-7	CASKEGSEYEQYF	TGCGCCAGCAAGGAGGGCTCGGAGTACGAGCAGTACTTC
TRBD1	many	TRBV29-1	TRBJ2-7	CSVTGSAYEQYF	TGCAGCGTGACAGGGAGTGCCTACGAGCAGTACTTC
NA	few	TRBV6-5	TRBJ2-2	CASSYSPEPGELFF	TGTGCCAGCAGTTACTCCCCTGAACCCGGGGAGCTGTTTTTT
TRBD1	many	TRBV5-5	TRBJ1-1	CASSSLETGSTEAFF	TGTGCCAGCAGTTCCCTGGAGACAGGGTCCACTGAAGCTTTCTTT
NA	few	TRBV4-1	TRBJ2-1	CASSQDPYYEQFF	TGCGCCAGCAGCCAAGACCCCTACTACGAGCAGTTCTTC